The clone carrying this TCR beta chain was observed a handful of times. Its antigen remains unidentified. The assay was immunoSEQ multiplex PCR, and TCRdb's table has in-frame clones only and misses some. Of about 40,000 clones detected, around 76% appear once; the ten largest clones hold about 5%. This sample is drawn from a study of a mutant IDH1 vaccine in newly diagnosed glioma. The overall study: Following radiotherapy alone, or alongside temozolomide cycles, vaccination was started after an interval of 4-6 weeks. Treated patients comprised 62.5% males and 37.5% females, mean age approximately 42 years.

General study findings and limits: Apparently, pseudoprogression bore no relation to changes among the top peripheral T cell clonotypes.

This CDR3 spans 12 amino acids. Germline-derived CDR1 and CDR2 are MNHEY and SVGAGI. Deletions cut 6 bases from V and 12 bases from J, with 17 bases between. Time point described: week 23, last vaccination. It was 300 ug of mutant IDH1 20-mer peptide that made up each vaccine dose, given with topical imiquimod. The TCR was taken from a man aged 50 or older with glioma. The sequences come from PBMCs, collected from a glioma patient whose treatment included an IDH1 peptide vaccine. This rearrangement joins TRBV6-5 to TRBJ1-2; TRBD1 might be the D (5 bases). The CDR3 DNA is TGTGCCAGCAGCCGGGACCGGATTATACACACCTTC. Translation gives CASSRDRIIHTF.